The TCR beta chain described here comes from a study of cytotoxic CD8 clonotypes in ibrutinib-treated CLL (TCRdb year 2021). With respect to the entire study: In this cohort, approximately 15 patients were treatment-naive and about a dozen were relapsed/refractory, while 17 to 18 had unmutated IGHV. Every sample from remission and from progressive disease was obtained while the patients were still on ibrutinib. Partial responses were observed in around 25 patients and complete responses in 2; after a median follow-up of 68 months, remission was maintained in roughly 15 patients and progression was observed in approximately 12. Cryopreserved peripheral blood mononuclear cells were obtained prior to treatment, at the time of response, and at either disease progression or sustained remission. On average, each sample had some 260,000 productive templates and more than 75,000 productive rearrangements. Longitudinal samples were available for about 30% of the roughly 86 trial participants. Response samples were obtained after a median of around 11 months of treatment, with a range of roughly 6 to 40 months. Results and caveats for the whole study, not just this receptor: Public clonotypes were found to be uncommon and were observed to contract or remain stable during treatment; the increase in clonality was shown to reflect expansion of private clonotypes at ibrutinib response. An increase in clonality was observed at ibrutinib response, with clonality remaining stable during sustained remission and falling back toward baseline at progression. Lymph node repertoires were not examined, and the timing of sampling was not matched between patients in sustained remission and those whose disease progressed. At baseline, clonality was higher than in age-matched healthy donors and showed a strong correlation with circulating CD8+ T-cell counts.

Notes on this clone: Its antigen remains undetermined. The input lacks base qualities; no much larger clone sits a single base away.

A MiSeq instrument was used for deep resolution sequencing, which targeted depths ranging from 1 in 1 million up to 1 in 200,000 T cells, with coverage averaging 10x for each clonotype. TCR beta libraries were generated with the immunoSEQ hsTCRB Kit. Processing in the source paper ran as follows. Data were analyzed with ImmunoSEQ Data Assistant and ImmunoSEQ Analyzer, with V, D and J genes assigned per IMGT definitions. Clonality, with values ranging from 0 to 1, was calculated as one minus the normalized Shannon entropy of productive rearrangement frequencies. Public clonotype analysis was restricted to overrepresented clonotypes comprising at least 0.05% of each patient's repertoire. Approximately 14 age-matched healthy donor repertoires from immuneACCESS served as clonality controls. Held by TCRdb, this immuneACCESS table contains in-frame sequences only and omits some clones. Under half of the omission traces to an unresolved V gene where checked; the cause of the rest is unknown. From that table come the V and J calls and clone size; the DNA was used to work out D and trimming. In all, the sample holds hundreds of thousands of clones, and 70% of those were seen once. 15% to 19% of the sample lies in the top ten.

What this sample's time point label stands for: 24 months on ibrutinib. Roughly 2 micrograms of genomic DNA were extracted from cryopreserved PBMCs for TCR beta library preparation. High-throughput TCR beta sequencing was performed on longitudinal blood samples from CLL patients receiving ibrutinib monotherapy. The patients were enrolled in a single-center, open-label phase 2 trial of ibrutinib monotherapy. The CDR3 spans 15 residues, from the cysteine through the phenylalanine. Of the read, only the CDR3 DNA is kept; its 45 bases are in frame from base 1. From V the trimming removes 3 bases and from J it removes 2 bases, while the gene matches leave 5 bases of the junction unaccounted for. The CDR1 and CDR2 encoded by the germline V gene are LGHNA and YSLEER.

Here the chain combines TRBV4-3 and TRBJ2-7; TRBD2 agrees with 9 junctional bases. The sequenced sample was PBMCs, obtained after 24 months of ibrutinib treatment. This TCR came from a human donor with chronic lymphocytic leukemia. The DNA sequence is given as TGCGCCAGCAGCCAGCGGGAGGGCCAAACCTACGAGCAGTACTTC. This gives the protein CASSQREGQTYEQYF.